The rows below give T cell receptor beta chains drawn from one sample of a study of T cells in Graves' hyperthyroidism and ophthalmopathy. A single record per CDR3 protein comes from TCRdb applying MiXCR to the multiplex PCR reads. The repertoire holds around 350,000 distinct CDR3 sequences, with about a fifth as singletons. The sample comprised blood. Every receptor here comes from a woman aged 18-29 years with Graves' hyperthyroidism. CDR3s include the opening cysteine and the closing phenylalanine or tryptophan. D genes are given only for firm matches. For some rows the clone size is stated as once, few or many, or as a class when expanded; others skip it.

clone_size	d_call	j_call	v_call	cdr3_aa	cdr3_nt
many	NA	TRBJ1-6	TRBV12-3/TRBV12-4	CASKVTPSVFLGSPLHF	TGTGCCAGCAAAGTTACCCCCTCCGTGTTTTTAGGTTCACCCCTCCACTTT
many	NA	TRBJ2-5	TRBV10-3	CAISDRYPQETQYF	TGTGCCATCAGTGATAGGTATCCCCAAGAGACCCAGTACTTC
many	TRBD2	TRBJ2-5	TRBV6-2/TRBV6-3	CASRRLAGGQETQYF	TGTGCCTCTCGGCGGCTAGCGGGGGGTCAAGAGACCCAGTACTTC
many	NA	TRBJ1-1	TRBV18	CASSRYDRGDTEAFF	TGTGCCAGCTCACGCTATGATCGAGGCGACACTGAAGCTTTCTTT
many	NA	TRBJ1-5	TRBV15	CATTNPGSMQPQHF	TGTGCCACCACCAACCCAGGGAGCATGCAGCCCCAGCATTTT
many	NA	TRBJ1-2	TRBV12-3/TRBV12-4	CASSNSGDTSGYTF	TGTGCCAGCAGCAATTCGGGGGACACAAGTGGCTACACCTTC
many	NA	TRBJ2-7	TRBV29-1	CSVETGFTYEQYF	TGCAGCGTTGAAACAGGGTTTACCTACGAGCAGTACTTC
NA	NA	TRBJ2-2	TRBV19	CASRLPLASAGELFF	TGTGCCAGTAGACTTCCTCTAGCGTCAGCCGGGGAGCTGTTTTTT
NA	NA	TRBJ2-7	TRBV6-5	CASSYSIVHYEQYF	TGTGCCAGCAGTTACTCGATTGTTCACTACGAGCAGTACTTC
many	NA	TRBJ1-5	TRBV12-3/TRBV12-4	CASSRARGRVWPQHF	TGTGCCAGCAGTCGAGCAAGGGGGAGGGTTTGGCCCCAGCATTTT
many	NA	TRBJ1-2	TRBV15	CATSRDDVFGYTF	TGTGCCACCAGCAGAGATGACGTGTTCGGCTACACCTTC
NA	NA	TRBJ1-1	TRBV27	CASSYLDGHEAFF	TGTGCCAGCAGTTACTTGGACGGGCATGAAGCTTTCTTT
many	NA	TRBJ2-2	TRBV27	CASSFRGTGELFF	TGTGCCAGCAGTTTCCGTGGGACCGGGGAGCTGTTTTTT
NA	NA	TRBJ1-2	TRBV5-1	CASSLGLGDGYTF	TGCGCCAGCAGCTTGGGTCTGGGGGACGGCTACACCTTC
NA	NA	TRBJ2-6	TRBV3-1	CASSQDLGGPGANVLTF	TGTGCCAGCAGCCAAGATTTAGGGGGGCCAGGGGCCAACGTCCTGACTTTC
many	NA	TRBJ2-7	TRBV20-1	CSASMSNYEQYF	TGCAGTGCTTCGATGTCGAACTACGAGCAGTACTTC
many	NA	TRBJ2-5	TRBV10-3	CAISGPGRETQYF	TGTGCCATCAGTGGGCCAGGCCGAGAGACCCAGTACTTC
NA	TRBD2	TRBJ2-5	TRBV6-5	CASSYRRGGRETQYF	TGTGCCAGCAGTTATCGGCGGGGGGGTCGAGAGACCCAGTACTTC
many	NA	TRBJ1-3	TRBV7-8	CASSLISSGNTIYF	TGTGCCAGCAGCTTAATCTCCTCTGGAAACACCATATATTTT
many	TRBD1	TRBJ2-7	TRBV7-9	CASSTGQGTYEQYF	TGTGCCAGCAGCACAGGACAGGGTACTTACGAGCAGTACTTC
many	NA	TRBJ1-5	TRBV12-3/TRBV12-4	CASCPSLGQPQHF	TGTGCCAGCTGTCCGAGCCTAGGACAGCCCCAGCATTTT
many	NA	TRBJ2-5	TRBV4-1	CASSQGPWAAQETQYF	TGCGCCAGCAGCCAAGGTCCGTGGGCAGCCCAAGAGACCCAGTACTTC